This T cell receptor (beta chain) stems from a study of shared clonotypes between healthy human individuals (TCRdb year 2020). About the full investigation: The cohort included three men and two women between 18 and 49 years of age. For each donor, CD4 naive and CD4 memory were each given three plates, CD8 naive was given two plates, and CD8 memory was given one plate. Blood TCR repertoires of about 5 healthy adults were deeply sequenced to estimate repertoire size and the extent of clonotype sharing between individuals. Different laboratories and diverse techniques were used to prepare libraries and sequence TCR repertoires, to increase sequencing depth and limit assay-specific biases. Leukapheresis yielded between about 0.9 and 9 billion PBMCs per donor. Overall study results and their limits: The small number of donors limited the genetic and exposure-history diversity represented. Clonotypes shared by all four sorted-subset donors showed higher generation probabilities than non-shared clonotypes. Naive subsets generally had larger estimated clonotype richness than memory subsets did. Incomplete sequencing was indicated by rarefaction of sorted-subset datasets, despite the large sequencing depth. When a handful of donors were compared, the shared fraction of clonotypes was about 5.5% for naive CD4, about 4% for naive CD8, roughly 2.5% for memory CD4, and about 0.36% for memory CD8. Sampling was restricted to blood, and TCR repertoires in tissue are likely to differ from TCR repertoires in blood. Based on pairwise subsampling, the degree of clonotype sharing among donors was expected to be affected by sequencing depth.

Trimming at the junction amounts to 0 bases on V and 7 bases on J, and the germline ends lie 16 bases apart. As encoded in the germline V gene, CDR1 is MNHNS while CDR2 is SASEGT. Inclusive of the bounding cysteine and phenylalanine, the CDR3 is 15 residues long. Only CDR3 DNA is held: 45 bases, read in frame from base 1. Using the deep immunoSEQ assay, multiplex PCR amplified TCR CDR3 regions from genomic DNA. Extracted genomic DNA from each cell subset was spread evenly across all wells of several immunoSEQ 96-well plates, with each plate serving as a replicate. For sorted subsets, each replicate PCR was loaded with about 200 ng genomic DNA, equivalent to some 31,000 T cell genomes. Purified libraries were quantified with a Qubit 3.0 fluorometer, sized on a Bioanalyzer 2100, and re-quantified with the KAPA Library Quantification kit. Every immunoSEQ 96-well plate was sequenced on a dedicated single-read 150-cycle Illumina NextSeq 550 flow cell. Regarding the original processing steps: Because only junctional sequences without quality scores were contained in the immunoSEQ output, filtering matching that applied to full-length reads could not be performed. To assign V/J genes and CDR3, sequences were annotated against IMGT germline references using PyIR, a Python wrapper for IgBLAST v1.9. Reads with weak V/J assignments (E-value above 1e-6), missing CDR3, stop codons, out-of-frame junctions, or ambiguous translated residues were removed. V3J clonotypes were defined as sequences sharing an identical inferred V gene, J gene, and CDR3 amino acid sequence. Percentage overlap between repertoires was calculated by dividing the number of shared unique clonotypes by the size of the smaller repertoire. Richness of each repertoire was evaluated using RTK rarefaction, the Chao1 estimator, and Recon v2.1 estimates of unobserved clonotypes. OLGA was used to compute generation probabilities for all TCRbeta clonotypes that the gDNA method yielded from a few donors. This immuneACCESS table, as held by TCRdb, lists in-frame sequences with V and J called but not all clones. Of the missing ones, under half trace to an unresolved V gene in checked studies; the others have no known cause. The D gene and trimming were derived from the DNA, and the V and J assignments and clone size from that table. The sample includes under 2,500,000 clones, with about 94% observed a single time. The top ten hold roughly 0.13% of the sample.

The donors were healthy, HIV-negative adults with no recently reported acute infections or vaccinations. Every donor was a Caucasian adult residing in Nashville, Tennessee, USA. CD4+ T cells were enriched through magnetic negative selection, after which naive cells were positively selected on CD45RA and the remaining negative fraction served as the memory subset. Blood was collected by leukapheresis, and PBMCs were isolated by Ficoll-Histopaque density gradient centrifugation and then cryopreserved in liquid nitrogen vapor phase. Analytical flow cytometry was used to check the purity and quantity of each magnetically sorted T cell population. From each sorted fraction, genomic DNA was isolated and quantified by UV absorbance on a Nanodrop 2000c. As concerns this clone: No cognate antigen has been identified for it. No quality values exist for individual bases; no much larger clone is one base distant.

Sequenced sample: naive CD4+ T cells sorted from blood. The cell subset or site label, read with the paper, signifies: CD45RA+ positively selected. The receptor was isolated from a young man in good health. The chain uses TRBV6-1 and TRBJ2-7; there is no confident call for the D gene. The sequenced DNA: TGTGCCAGCAGTGAAGCGGTGTGGGTCGAAGGGGAGCAGTACTTC. The resulting protein is CASSEAVWVEGEQYF.